The 30 T cell receptor beta chains given below trace back to one sample, sequenced in a study of T-cell reconstitution after alpha-beta-depleted transplantation in children. Unique molecular identifiers tagged the TCRbeta library. TCRdb reprocessed the PCR reads with MiXCR, giving one entry per CDR3 protein. Among some 500,000 distinct CDR3 sequences, about 16% were seen once, and the ten largest hold about 3.1%. Sequencing used PBMCs from the stem cell graft donor, obtained from the stem cell graft. These receptors were collected from a human donor who donated a stem cell graft to a child with acute lymphoblastic leukemia.

This rearrangement joins TRBV6-1 to TRBJ1-5; 7 nucleotides align to TRBD1. The V gene's germline CDR1 is MNHNS and CDR2 SASEGT. There are 15 residues in the CDR3. Germline trimming cut 2 bases from V and 5 bases from J; bases unmatched to any gene: 6. The CDR3 nucleotides are TGTGCCAGCAGTGAATGGGGACAGATTGATCAGCCCCAGCATTTT. Its protein product is CASSEWGQIDQPQHF.

This clonotype was counted only a few times. The CDR3 bases are TGCAGTGCTAGAGAGAGAGGATGGAGCTCCTACGAGCAGTACTTC. Protein: CSARERGWSSYEQYF. This rearrangement joins TRBV20-1 to TRBJ2-7, with D uncertain. The CDR3 is 15 amino acids. The germline V gene has CDR1 DFQATT and CDR2 SNEGSKA (reference sequence). V lost 0 bases, J lost 0 bases, and 12 bases lay in between.

This clonotype turned up a few times. This rearrangement joins TRBV7-8 to TRBJ2-2; 10 bases map to TRBD1. The junction had 1 base not matched to a gene; V was cut back by 2 bases and J by 4 bases. The CDR3 covers 15 residues. The germline gives CDR1 SGHVS, CDR2 FQNEAQ. The CDR3 DNA reads as TGTGCCAGCAGCTTAAGGACAGGGGGCACCGGGGAGCTGTTTTTT. Protein sequence: CASSLRTGGTGELFF.

This rearrangement joins TRBV5-1 to TRBJ2-1; 8 bases match TRBD2. Per germline, CDR1 SGHRS and CDR2 YFSETQ. The CDR3 covers 18 residues. Trimming removed 5 bases from V and 2 bases from J; junction bases left unmatched: 15. The CDR3 region is CASSYPPLAEKPYNEQFF. CDR3 in DNA: TGCGCCAGCAGTTATCCCCCACTAGCGGAGAAGCCCTACAATGAGCAGTTCTTC.

This clonotype was observed a handful of times. The chain employs TRBV27 and TRBJ1-2; a possible D gene is TRBD1 (6 bases). The CDR3 runs 13 residues. Germline V gene lookup returns CDR1 MNHEY and CDR2 SMNVEV (reference sequence). The V and J ends lost 5 bases and 7 bases respectively, with 14 bases between them. CDR3 sequence reads: CASSNWGAGGYTF. DNA for the CDR3: TGTGCCAGCAGTAACTGGGGGGCGGGTGGCTACACCTTC.

This chain joins TRBV20-1 and TRBJ2-1, with D tentatively TRBD2 (7 bases). Germline CDR1 DFQATT, CDR2 SNEGSKA (reference sequence). The CDR3 consists of 14 residues. Between the trimmed V and J ends, which lost 3 bases and 8 bases, there was a span of 17 bases. The chain's CDR3 is CSASVGGPAHEQFF. CDR3 coding DNA: TGCAGTGCTAGTGTGGGGGGGCCGGCCCATGAGCAGTTCTTC.

The chain recombines TRBV7-3 with TRBJ2-7; no clear D. The V end lost 5 bases, the J end lost 0 bases, and 17 bases lay between the germline ends. There are 16 residues in the CDR3. Germline CDR1 reads SGHTA; CDR2 reads FQGTGA. The CDR3 loop reads CASSQYGPSSSYEQYF. CDR3 nucleotides: TGTGCCAGCAGCCAATACGGCCCTTCGAGCTCCTACGAGCAGTACTTC. The variable domain in full, completed from reference TRBV7-3 and TRBJ2-7, reads GAGVSQTPSNKVTEKGKYVELRCDPISGHTALYWYRQSLGQGPEFLIYFQGTGAADDSGLPNDRFFAVRPEGSVSTLKIQRTERGDSAVYLCASSQYGPSSSYEQYFGPGTRLTVT.

The sample holds a few counts of this clonotype. The chain carries TRBV11-2 and TRBJ2-1; 9 positions agree with TRBD2. CDR3 length: 18 residues. V gave up 6 bases and J gave up 4 bases; unmatched junction bases: 16. CDR1 SGHAT and CDR2 FQNNGV come from the germline V gene. The CDR3 sequence is CASRMGELAGVLYNEQFF. The CDR3, as DNA: TGTGCCAGCAGGATGGGGGAATTAGCGGGAGTCCTTTACAATGAGCAGTTCTTC.

The chain employs TRBV29-1 and TRBJ1-2, with 8 bases lining up with TRBD1. Germline-derived CDR1 and CDR2 are SQVTM and ANQGSEA. The J segment lost 7 bases and the V segment lost 6 bases, leaving 10 bases of the junction unmatched. CDR3 length equals 13 residues. For the CDR3, the DNA is TGCAGCGTACCGACAGGGGACCGTTCTGGCTACACCTTC. Its protein product is CSVPTGDRSGYTF.

This clonotype was counted a few times. The chain carries TRBV4-1 and TRBJ2-3; 12 bases match TRBD2. The CDR3 runs 18 residues. Looked up from germline, CDR1 is MGHRA and CDR2 is YSYEKL. V shed 1 base, J shed 0 bases, and the junction held 5 bases outside the gene matches. The CDR3 bases are TGCGCCAGCAGCCAAGTCCCCGGACTAGCGGGGAGCACAGATACGCAGTATTTT. This encodes CASSQVPGLAGSTDTQYF.

The chain employs TRBV6-1 and TRBJ2-1, with 11 bases matching TRBD2. This CDR3 region has 14 residues. V trimming: 1 base; J trimming: 9 bases; junction bases outside the gene matches: 2. Germline lookup yields CDR1 MNHNS and CDR2 SASEGT. CDR3 DNA: TGTGCCAGCAGTGAAGAGGGACTAGCGGCTGAGCAGTTCTTC. It codes for CASSEEGLAAEQFF.

The genes are TRBV5-1 and TRBJ2-7; 8 bases match TRBD2. Per germline, CDR1 SGHRS and CDR2 YFSETQ. The CDR3 extends over 15 amino acids. With 1 base clipped from V and 4 bases from J, the junction kept 7 bases outside the gene matches. CDR3 nucleotides: TGCGCCAGCAGCTTGTTCGCGGGAGGTGGGTACGAGCAGTACTTC. Protein product: CASSLFAGGGYEQYF.

In its sample, this clonotype was seen a few times. This rearrangement joins TRBV4-2 to TRBJ2-7; 10 bases agree with TRBD2. The CDR3 is 15 amino acids. Germline V gene data show CDR1 as LGHNA and CDR2 as YNFKEQ. V lost 4 bases and J lost 4; bases outside the gene matches: 7. The CDR3 DNA follows: TGTGCCAGCAGCCCAGGGACTAGCGAAGCTTACGAGCAGTACTTC. It encodes CASSPGTSEAYEQYF.

This clonotype has more than one count but fewer than ten. CDR3: CASSSRLGPYEQYF. The DNA of the CDR3 is TGTGCCAGTAGTTCGAGGCTGGGCCCCTACGAGCAGTACTTC. This chain connects TRBV19 to TRBJ2-7, with D uncertain. V was shortened by 5 bases and J by 2 bases, with 13 bases between the two germline ends. This CDR3 region has 14 residues. The germline V gene encodes CDR1 LNHDA and CDR2 SQIVND (reference sequence).

This clonotype was detected a few times. This chain connects TRBV30 to TRBJ2-1, with TRBD2 matching 8 bases. This CDR3 comprises 14 residues. Germline loops: CDR1 GTSNPN, CDR2 SVGIG (reference sequence). With V trimmed by 3 bases and J by 3 bases, 4 bases remained unmatched. The CDR3 sequence is CAWRELADYNEQFF. The DNA for the CDR3 is TGTGCCTGGAGAGAACTAGCGGACTACAATGAGCAGTTCTTC.

The CDR3 nucleotides are TGTGCCAGCCGCGGCCGTGGGGCTGAGCAGTTCTTC. This gives the protein CASRGRGAEQFF. The chain has TRBV7-3 and TRBJ2-1, with D maybe TRBD1 (5 bases). Germline loops: CDR1 SGHTA, CDR2 FQGTGA. Trimming stripped 8 bases from V and 9 bases from J, with 14 bases between. The CDR3 is 12 residues long.

J is TRBJ2-1 and V is TRBV10-3; weak D call: TRBD2 (6 bases). Per the germline V gene, CDR1 is ENHRY and CDR2 is SYGVKD. Trimming pared 8 bases from V and 6 bases from J, leaving 17 bases between. The CDR3 length is 14 residues. Here the CDR3 DNA reads TGTGCCATCGATGGGACTGGGTCGCCCAATGAGCAGTTCTTC. It translates to CAIDGTGSPNEQFF.

The rearrangement uses TRBV20-1 and TRBJ1-1; TRBD1 aligns across 9 bases. The V and J ends lost 0 bases and 7 bases, in that order; junction bases with no gene match: 3. Looked up from germline, CDR1 is DFQATT and CDR2 is SNEGSKA (reference sequence). CDR3 length equals 13 residues. The CDR3 protein is CSARDRGQGEAFF. The DNA for the CDR3 is TGCAGTGCTAGAGACCGGGGACAGGGTGAAGCTTTCTTT.

This clonotype was seen ten or more times. V and J are TRBV5-1 and TRBJ2-7; D is uncertain. The CDR3 has 12 residues. CDR1 is SGHRS, CDR2 YFSETQ, per germline. Trimming removed 1 base from V and 4 bases from J, with 6 bases in between. The CDR3 protein is CASSLIGYEQYF. The CDR3 coding sequence is TGCGCCAGCAGCTTGATCGGATACGAGCAGTACTTC.

The chain is built from TRBV7-3 and TRBJ1-6; no clear D gene. Germline CDR1 reads SGHTA; CDR2 reads FQGTGA. This CDR3 has 13 amino acids. V was shortened by 2 bases and J by 9 bases, with 8 bases between the two germline ends. The CDR3 region is CASSLSQGSPLHF. As DNA, the CDR3 is TGTGCCAGCAGCTTATCACAAGGTTCACCCCTCCACTTT.

In its sample, this clonotype was seen a few times. The J gene is TRBJ1-1, the V gene TRBV12-3 or TRBV12-4; possible D gene TRBD1, 6 bases. The CDR3 is 15 residues long. The germline V and J ends were trimmed by 6 bases and 0 bases, with 14 bases remaining between them. CDR3 in amino acids: CASSRQGLMNTEAFF. As DNA, the CDR3 is TGTGCCAGCAGCAGGCAGGGGCTCATGAACACTGAAGCTTTCTTT.

This clonotype was found a few times. V and J are TRBV3-1 and TRBJ2-7; 9 positions match TRBD2. CDR3 length: 16 amino acids. CDR1 and CDR2 from the germline V gene are LGHDT and YNNKEL (reference sequence). V gave up 3 bases and J gave up 0 bases; unmatched junction bases: 6. CDR3 residues: CASSHLTSGPSYEQYF. CDR3 DNA sequence: TGTGCCAGCAGCCACCTAACTAGCGGGCCCTCCTACGAGCAGTACTTC.

This clonotype has a handful of counts. The genes are TRBV7-9 and TRBJ1-3; the D gene is possibly TRBD1 (5 bases). Germline V gene sequence: CDR1 SEHNR, CDR2 FQNEAQ (reference sequence). V dropped 6 bases and J dropped 0 bases, with 9 bases sitting between them. The length of the CDR3 is 14 residues. CDR3 coding DNA: TGTGCCAGCAGGCCAGGGAGCTCTGGAAACACCATATATTTT. Translating it yields CASRPGSSGNTIYF.

This clonotype was recorded many times. The rearrangement uses TRBV29-1 and TRBJ1-2; 7 bases match TRBD1. Germline trimming cut 7 bases from V and 8 bases from J; bases unmatched to any gene: 7. Per germline, CDR1 SQVTM and CDR2 ANQGSEA. The CDR3 totals 11 residues. The CDR3: CSAGTGEGYTF. The CDR3 DNA reads TGCAGCGCCGGCACAGGGGAAGGCTACACCTTC.

The chain carries TRBV7-3 and TRBJ2-2; D may correspond to TRBD1 or TRBD2 (5 bases each). The CDR3 runs 17 residues. CDR1 SGHTA and CDR2 FQGTGA come from the germline V gene. Trimming removed 0 bases at V and 3 bases at J, with 14 bases between. The CDR3 reads CASSLTPGQGDTGELFF. In DNA, the CDR3 is TGTGCCAGCAGCTTAACACCGGGGCAGGGTGACACCGGGGAGCTGTTTTTT.

The sample holds a few counts of this clonotype. This chain links TRBV4-1 with TRBJ2-7; the D is unclear. V was pared by 1 base and J by 7 bases, with 14 bases between. In germline, CDR1 is MGHRA, CDR2 YSYEKL. CDR3 size: 14 residues. CDR3 residues: CASSQGSFPVEQYF. The CDR3 region has the DNA TGCGCCAGCAGCCAAGGTAGCTTCCCTGTGGAGCAGTACTTC.

This clonotype was observed a few times. V gene TRBV12-3 or TRBV12-4 combines with J gene TRBJ2-2; D unresolved. This CDR3 contains 16 residues. V was trimmed by 1 base and J by 1 base, leaving 10 bases between them. The chain's CDR3 is CASSLGEGWNTGELFF. The CDR3 region has the DNA TGTGCCAGCAGTTTAGGGGAAGGTTGGAACACCGGGGAGCTGTTTTTT.

This clonotype came up a few times. The CDR3 reads CASRGGLEQFF. The CDR3 DNA sequence: TGTGCCAGCAGGGGGGGGCTTGAGCAGTTCTTC. The chain employs TRBV2 and TRBJ2-1; weak D call: TRBD2 (7 bases). Germline CDR1 and CDR2: SNHLY and FYNNEI. With 6 bases removed from V and 9 bases from J, the gap between germline ends came to 9 bases. The CDR3 consists of 11 residues.

This clonotype was detected a few times. This rearrangement joins TRBV27 to TRBJ1-4; 7 nucleotides match TRBD1. The CDR3 sequence is 13 residues long. CDR1 MNHEY and CDR2 SMNVEV come from the germline V gene (reference sequence). Trimming removed 11 bases from V and 6 bases from J; junction bases left unmatched: 9. The CDR3 loop reads CAGREGADEKLFF. The CDR3 DNA sequence: TGTGCCGGAAGGGAGGGGGCAGATGAAAAACTGTTTTTT. Variable domain in full (rest from reference TRBV27 and TRBJ1-4): EAQVTQNPRYLITVTGKKLTVTCSQNMNHEYMSWYRQDPGLGLRQIYYSMNVEVTDKGDVPEGYKVSRKEKRNFPLILESPSPNQTSLYFCAGREGADEKLFFGSGTQLSVL.

This chain connects TRBV5-1 to TRBJ1-1; 9 nucleotides agree with TRBD1. There are 17 residues in the CDR3. CDR1 is SGHRS, CDR2 YFSETQ, per germline. Unmatched junction bases numbered 16, after V lost 4 bases and J lost 6 bases. CDR3 nucleotides: TGCGCCAGCAGCCAACTCCTGCCCGGGACAGGGTATTCTGAAGCTTTCTTT. This encodes CASSQLLPGTGYSEAFF.